The 14 T cell receptor beta chains presented below share a single source sample, sequenced in a study of blood T cell repertoires in COVID-19 (dated by TCRdb to about 2020). Library construction relied on the immunoSEQ multiplex PCR assay. TCRdb holds this immuneACCESS table with in-frame rearrangements only. Some clones are missing; in checked studies, unresolved V genes explain under half, and the rest has no known cause. The sample contains roughly 250,000 clones, around 89% of them found a single time. The top ten clones comprise under 9.5% of the sample. Sequenced input: PBMCs or T cells enriched from blood (not recorded which). These receptors were collected from a middle-aged man who had recovered from COVID-19.

J is TRBJ2-7 and V is TRBV5-4; D is unclear. Looked up from germline, CDR1 is SGHNT and CDR2 is YYREEE (reference sequence). Trimming removed 6 bases from V and 0 bases from J, with 10 bases in between. The CDR3 is 13 residues long. CDR3 in DNA: TGTGCCAGCACCCTCTCCGGCTCCTACGAGCAGTACTTC. Translation: CASTLSGSYEQYF.

CDR3 coding DNA: TGTGCCAGCAGCGCATCCGGGACAGGGCTCTATGGCTACACCTTC. Its translation is CASSASGTGLYGYTF. The chain employs TRBV9 and TRBJ1-2, with 9 bases identical to TRBD1. The ends lost 3 bases at V and 4 bases at J; junction bases unmatched: 7. The CDR3 spans 15 residues. Germline V gene sequence: CDR1 SGDLS, CDR2 YYNGEE.

This clone was seen a single time. This sequence joins TRBV15 and TRBJ2-7; D is undetermined. Germline CDR1 reads LNHNV; CDR2 reads YYDKDF (reference sequence). Deletions cut 1 base from V and 2 bases from J, with 15 bases between. This CDR3 region has 16 residues. The chain's CDR3 is CATSRAQAPNPYEQYF. CDR3 in DNA: TGTGCCACCAGCAGAGCGCAGGCCCCGAACCCCTACGAGCAGTACTTC.

Only a few counts were recorded for this clone. The chain combines TRBV5-1 with TRBJ2-3; perhaps TRBD1 as D (6 bases). The CDR3 contains 14 residues. Per germline, CDR1 SGHRS and CDR2 YFSETQ. The ends were cut back, 1 base at V and 5 bases at J, with 11 bases in the middle. The CDR3 bases are TGCGCCAGCAGCTTGTTACAGGGCGGAGATACGCAGTATTTT. Translation gives CASSLLQGGDTQYF. Variable domain in full (rest from reference TRBV5-1 and TRBJ2-3): KAGVTQTPRYLIKTRGQQVTLSCSPISGHRSVSWYQQTPGQGLQFLFEYFSETQRNKGNFPGRFSGRQFSNSRSEMNVSTLELGDSALYLCASSLLQGGDTQYFGPGTRLTVL.

This sequence joins TRBV11-1 and TRBJ2-2, with 7 bases identical to TRBD1. V lost 5 bases and J lost 3; bases outside the gene matches: 3. The CDR3 extends over 14 amino acids. Germline V gene sequence: CDR1 SGHAT, CDR2 FQDESV (reference sequence). The CDR3 region is CASSPDRDTGELFF. CDR3 nucleotide sequence: TGTGCCAGCAGCCCAGACAGGGACACCGGGGAGCTGTTTTTT.

The rearrangement uses TRBV18 and TRBJ2-1; possible D gene TRBD1, 6 bases. From germline, CDR1 is KGHSH and CDR2 LQKENI. Trimming pared 3 bases from V and 2 bases from J, leaving 17 bases between. CDR3 length: 17 amino acids. The CDR3 DNA sequence: TGTGCCAGCTCACCGCCTTCGGCAGGGGTTGCCTACAATGAGCAGTTCTTC. Translating it yields CASSPPSAGVAYNEQFF.

This chain joins TRBV10-2 and TRBJ2-5; possible D gene TRBD1, 8 bases. Germline CDR1 is WSHSY and CDR2 is SAAADI. The CDR3 extends over 14 amino acids. With 7 bases removed from V and 5 bases from J, the gap between germline ends came to 17 bases. The CDR3 DNA follows: TGCGCCAGCACCAACAGGGGGGAGGGGGAGACCCAGTACTTC. This sequence encodes CASTNRGEGETQYF.

The chain has TRBV7-2 and TRBJ2-7, with D tentatively TRBD2 (5 bases). This CDR3 contains 13 residues. Trimming removed 6 bases at V and 6 bases at J, with 15 bases between. Germline lookup yields CDR1 SGHTA and CDR2 FQGNSA. Here the CDR3 reads CASRPLVATEQYF. CDR3 sequence (DNA): TGTGCCAGCAGGCCCTTGGTAGCGACCGAGCAGTACTTC.

The rearrangement uses TRBV7-6 and TRBJ2-1, with 11 bases aligning to TRBD2. The V and J ends lost 3 bases and 7 bases, in that order; junction bases with no gene match: 5. Germline-derived CDR1 and CDR2 are SGHVS and FNYEAQ. The CDR3 is made up of 15 amino acids. The CDR3 here is CASSLGTSGWNEQFF. In DNA, the CDR3 is TGTGCCAGCAGCTTGGGGACTAGCGGCTGGAATGAGCAGTTCTTC.

In regard to this clone: Other DNA variants within this sample encode the same CDR3. The chain links TRBV4-1 to TRBJ2-1; 9 nucleotides agree with TRBD2. From germline, CDR1 is MGHRA and CDR2 YSYEKL. After removal of 1 base from V and 2 bases from J, the junction contained 3 bases not matched to a gene. The CDR3 consists of 16 residues. The CDR3 spells CASSQVAGGPYNEQFF. The DNA of the CDR3 is TGCGCCAGCAGCCAAGTCGCGGGAGGGCCCTACAATGAGCAGTTCTTC.

The J gene is TRBJ1-4, the V gene TRBV6-5; 10 bases fit TRBD1. The CDR3 covers 15 residues. Trimming at V came to 0 bases and at J to 7 bases, leaving 2 bases not matched to a gene. Germline V gene sequence: CDR1 MNHEY, CDR2 SVGAGI. The CDR3: CASSYSTGGGEKLFF. In DNA, the CDR3 is TGTGCCAGCAGTTACTCGACAGGGGGCGGTGAAAAACTGTTTTTT.

The chain couples TRBV4-3 to TRBJ2-1, with D perhaps TRBD2 (6 bases). The CDR3 covers 15 residues. V was pared by 0 bases and J by 4 bases, with 10 bases between. The V gene's germline CDR1 is LGHNA and CDR2 YSLEER. The CDR3 region has the DNA TGCGCCAGCAGCCAAGATTTGGCGGGGTACAATGAGCAGTTCTTC. Translating it yields CASSQDLAGYNEQFF.

Worth noting for this clone: This CDR3 is also generated by other DNA sequences in the sample. The V and J genes are TRBV3-1 (or the pseudogene TRBV3-2) and TRBJ1-5; no definite D call. V lost 0 bases and J 2 bases, leaving 2 bases between the germline ends. Germline V gives CDR1 LGHDT, CDR2 YNNKEL (reference sequence). The CDR3 runs to 13 residues. The CDR3 protein is CASSQDGNQPQHF. In DNA form, the CDR3 reads TGTGCCAGCAGCCAAGACGGCAATCAGCCCCAGCATTTT.

The CDR3 DNA reads as TGTGCCAGCAGCCCAGGGGGCCTCCCTTTCGCTAACTATGGCTACACCTTC. This sequence encodes CASSPGGLPFANYGYTF. The chain is built from TRBV27 and TRBJ1-2, with 8 bases matching TRBD1. CDR3 length: 17 residues. Germline CDR1 and CDR2: MNHEY and SMNVEV (reference sequence). V shed 6 bases and J 0 bases; nucleotides not matched to a gene: 12.